This is a list of T cell receptor beta chains from one sample in a study of blood T cell repertoires in COVID-19. This table comes from immunoSEQ multiplex PCR, and its TCRdb copy is limited to in-frame clones, with some not included. This repertoire shows more than 120,000 clones, 75% to 90% found once; its top ten account for about 5.1%. Input material: peripheral blood. The source is a human donor in a cohort sampled during active COVID-19. CDR3s include the opening cysteine and the closing phenylalanine or tryptophan. The D gene is left open where the match is weak. Size is omitted from some rows. Given values are once, few, many or a class for expanded clones.

clone_size j_call v_call d_call cdr3_aa cdr3_nt
NA TRBJ2-5 TRBV9 NA CASSGGDSQETQYF TGTGCCAGCAGCGGGGGGGACAGCCAAGAGACCCAGTACTTC
NA TRBJ1-6 TRBV2 NA CASSEAGGQPLHF TGTGCCAGCAGTGAAGCGGGTGGGCAACCCCTCCACTTT
NA TRBJ2-2 TRBV5-1 TRBD2 CASSLERGGTGELFF TGCGCCAGCAGCTTAGAGCGGGGGGGCACCGGGGAGCTGTTTTTT
NA TRBJ2-1 TRBV6-5 NA CASSRGHSSYNEQFF TGTGCCAGCAGTAGGGGACATAGCTCCTACAATGAGCAGTTCTTC
NA TRBJ1-5 TRBV20-1 TRBD1 CSASKGQVNQPQHF TGCAGTGCTAGTAAGGGACAGGTTAATCAGCCCCAGCATTTT
NA TRBJ2-5 TRBV2 NA CASRWDTETQYF TGTGCCAGCAGATGGGACACCGAGACCCAGTACTTC
NA TRBJ2-1 TRBV5-1 TRBD2 CASSSLAGGLNEQFF TGCGCCAGCAGCTCACTAGCGGGAGGGCTCAATGAGCAGTTCTTC
NA TRBJ2-1 TRBV28 TRBD2 CASSFLTSGGYNEQFF TGTGCCAGCAGTTTCCTGACTAGCGGGGGCTACAATGAGCAGTTCTTC
NA TRBJ2-1 TRBV7-7 NA CASSPAGVNSEQFF TGTGCTAGCAGCCCGGCCGGGGTCAACAGTGAGCAGTTCTTC
few TRBJ1-2 TRBV12-3/TRBV12-4 NA CASSPGFGYTF TGTGCCAGCAGTCCAGGGTTTGGCTACACCTTC
NA TRBJ1-2 TRBV6-5 NA CASSYFLGGDYGYTF TGTGCCAGCAGTTACTTTCTAGGGGGGGACTATGGCTACACCTTC
few TRBJ1-5 TRBV6-4 TRBD1 CASTPGDRGGYSNQPQHF TGTGCCAGCACACCCGGGGACAGGGGGGGATATAGCAATCAGCCCCAGCATTTT
NA TRBJ2-3 TRBV11-3 NA CASSLSLNEDTQYF TGTGCCAGCAGCTTATCGTTAAACGAGGATACGCAGTATTTT
NA TRBJ2-1 TRBV15 TRBD2 CATSREPAGAHYNEQFF TGTGCCACCAGCAGAGAGCCAGCGGGAGCCCACTACAATGAGCAGTTCTTC
NA TRBJ2-5 TRBV3-1/TRBV3-2 NA CASSQISGYQETQYF TGTGCCAGCAGCCAAATAAGCGGGTACCAAGAGACCCAGTACTTC
NA TRBJ2-2 TRBV5-1 TRBD1 CASSTTGTGGSRTGELFF TGCGCCAGCAGCACCACAGGGACAGGGGGCTCTCGGACCGGGGAGCTGTTTTTT
NA TRBJ2-1 TRBV2 TRBD2 CASSETSGRALSEQFF TGTGCCAGCAGTGAAACTAGCGGGAGGGCCCTCTCTGAGCAGTTCTTC
once TRBJ1-2 TRBV30 NA CAWSPDGTPNYGYTF TGTGCCTGGAGCCCTGACGGGACACCCAACTATGGCTACACCTTC
NA TRBJ1-1 TRBV27 TRBD1 CASSLTPGGRSEAFF TGTGCCAGCAGTTTAACTCCAGGGGGCAGGTCTGAAGCTTTCTTT
few TRBJ2-1 TRBV5-1 TRBD2 CASSLGTGLAGVGEQFF TGCGCCAGCAGCTTGGGGACCGGACTAGCGGGAGTCGGGGAGCAGTTCTTC
NA TRBJ2-5 TRBV20-1 NA CSASGRSPLRRETQYF TGCAGTGCTAGTGGGCGGAGTCCGCTAAGGCGAGAGACCCAGTACTTC
NA TRBJ2-2 TRBV2 TRBD2 CASRAGTSSVGELFF TGTGCCAGCAGAGCCGGGACTAGCTCTGTCGGGGAGCTGTTTTTT
NA TRBJ1-1 TRBV6-5 NA CASRPGSWGDTEAFF TGTGCCAGCAGGCCAGGGTCTTGGGGGGACACTGAAGCTTTCTTT
NA TRBJ1-1 TRBV19 TRBD1 CASSPDRPRGMNTEAFF TGTGCCAGTAGTCCGGACAGGCCCCGAGGCATGAACACTGAAGCTTTCTTT
NA TRBJ2-5 TRBV9 TRBD2 CASSVGTSGGTAFQETQYF TGTGCCAGCAGCGTAGGGACTAGCGGAGGGACTGCATTCCAAGAGACCCAGTACTTC
NA TRBJ2-3 TRBV6-5 NA CASSYDTTDTQYF TGTGCCAGCAGTTACGACACCACAGATACGCAGTATTTT
NA TRBJ2-1 TRBV9 TRBD2 CASSPGLAGGHYNEQFF TGTGCCAGCAGCCCGGGACTAGCGGGGGGACATTACAATGAGCAGTTCTTC
few TRBJ1-6 TRBV9 TRBD1 CASSTRTGETNSPLHF TGTGCCAGCAGCACCCGGACAGGGGAAACTAATTCACCCCTCCACTTT
NA TRBJ1-5 TRBV19 NA CASSIFSGNQPQHF TGTGCCAGTAGTATATTCTCTGGCAATCAGCCCCAGCATTTT
NA TRBJ2-5 TRBV28 TRBD1 CASSSTGFQETQYF TGTGCCAGCAGTTCGACAGGGTTCCAAGAGACCCAGTACTTC
NA TRBJ1-4 TRBV9 NA CASSVATGEIREKLFF TGTGCCAGCAGCGTAGCTACTGGGGAGATCAGGGAAAAACTGTTTTTT
NA TRBJ1-1 TRBV9 NA CASSMQGDTEAFF TGTGCCAGCAGCATGCAGGGCGACACTGAAGCTTTCTTT
once TRBJ1-4 TRBV2 NA CASAHPAGTNEKLFF TGTGCCAGCGCCCACCCAGCAGGGACTAATGAAAAACTGTTTTTT
NA TRBJ2-2 TRBV6-5 TRBD1 CASSYSQGAAGELFF TGTGCCAGCAGTTACTCGCAGGGGGCGGCCGGGGAGCTGTTTTTT
NA TRBJ2-2 TRBV19 NA CATRLSVNTGELFF TGTGCCACCCGCCTGAGCGTCAACACCGGGGAGCTGTTTTTT
NA TRBJ1-5 TRBV4-2 NA CASSQGRTVSNQPQHF TGTGCCAGCAGCCAAGGGAGGACGGTTAGCAATCAGCCCCAGCATTTT
NA TRBJ2-2 TRBV12-5 TRBD1 CASGLGTGRGTGELFF TGTGCTAGTGGTTTGGGGACAGGCCGAGGCACCGGGGAGCTGTTTTTT
NA TRBJ2-1 TRBV5-6 TRBD1 CASSLPFMDRGGNEQFF TGTGCCAGCAGCTTGCCCTTCATGGACAGGGGCGGCAATGAGCAGTTCTTC
NA TRBJ2-1 TRBV9 TRBD2 CASSVGSGRAYNEQFF TGTGCCAGCAGCGTAGGTAGCGGGAGGGCGTACAATGAGCAGTTCTTC
NA TRBJ1-3 TRBV4-2 NA CASSQDRGETDSGNTIYF TGTGCCAGCAGCCAAGATCGGGGAGAGACGGACTCTGGAAACACCATATATTTT
few TRBJ1-3 TRBV5-1 NA CASSSTGSSAGNTIYF TGCGCCAGCAGCTCCACAGGGAGCTCTGCTGGAAACACCATATATTTT
NA TRBJ2-2 TRBV9 NA CASSVMGGGELFF TGTGCCAGCAGCGTGATGGGGGGCGGGGAGCTGTTTTTT
once TRBJ1-4 TRBV18 NA CASSAPGINEKLFF TGTGCCAGCTCAGCTCCAGGGATTAATGAAAAACTGTTTTTT